Sequencing of this T cell receptor beta chain was carried out in a study of shared clonotypes between healthy human individuals. Study-wide points: Rarefaction gave evidence that sorted-subset sequencing remained incomplete despite large depth.

The CDR3 extends over 13 amino acids. Germline V lookup: CDR1 SGHRS, CDR2 YFSETQ. Trimming took 3 bases from V and 5 from J, leaving 11 bases between them. Profiling relied on immunoSEQ multiplex PCR, and the TCRdb table lists in-frame clones only, not all of them. The table shows a few million clones, with approximately 92% occurring only once. As regards this clone: As yet, its antigen is unknown. Additional DNA sequences in this sample encode the identical CDR3.

This chain joins TRBV5-1 and TRBJ2-5; possible D gene TRBD1, 5 bases. Input material: naive CD4+ T cells sorted from blood. Documented subset: CD45RA+ positively selected. The receptor comes from a man aged 18 to 35 in good health. The CDR3 reads CASSSQGRETQYF. In nucleotides, the CDR3 is TGCGCCAGCAGCTCGCAGGGTAGGGAGACCCAGTACTTC.